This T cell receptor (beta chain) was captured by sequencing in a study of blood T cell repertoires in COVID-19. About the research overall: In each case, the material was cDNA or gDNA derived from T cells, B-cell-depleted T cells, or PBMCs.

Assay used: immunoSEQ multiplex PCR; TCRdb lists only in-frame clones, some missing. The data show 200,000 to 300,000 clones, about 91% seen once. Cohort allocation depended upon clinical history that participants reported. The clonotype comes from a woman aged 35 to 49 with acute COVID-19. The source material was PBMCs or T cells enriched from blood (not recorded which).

The CDR3 DNA reads TGTGCCAGCAGTCAGGGTATGAGGACACCCCTCCACTTT. It is translated as CASSQGMRTPLHF. The chain uses TRBV6-5 and TRBJ1-6, with a weak D call TRBD1 (5 bases). V was shortened by 5 bases and J by 11 bases, with 13 bases between the two germline ends. The CDR3 extends over 13 amino acids. Germline V lookup: CDR1 MNHEY, CDR2 SVGAGI.